Shown below are 28 T cell receptor beta chains from a single sample sequenced in a study of blood T cells in healthy people across ages. The authors ran a second PCR of about 6 to 11 cycles using a sample-barcoded 5' primer and a J-beta primer mix. TCRdb analysed the 5' RACE reads with MiXCR anew, one entry per CDR3 protein. The sample holds about a million distinct CDR3 sequences, roughly two fifths seen once. The sample taken for sequencing was blood. The source is a man between 18 and 35 years old in good health.

This sequence joins TRBV5-1 and TRBJ1-1, with 8 bases that match TRBD1. This CDR3 comprises 16 residues. J lost 9 bases, V lost 1 base, and 14 bases had no gene match. Germline CDR1 reads SGHRS; CDR2 reads YFSETQ. CDR3 nucleotide sequence: TGCGCCAGCAGCTTGCCGCAAAGGACAGGGACCGACAAAGCTTTCTTT. This codes for CASSLPQRTGTDKAFF.

The chain is built from TRBV6-1 and TRBJ2-1; 7 bases are a match to TRBD2. Per germline, CDR1 MNHNS and CDR2 SASEGT. This CDR3 contains 14 residues. Trimming at V came to 5 bases and at J to 6 bases, leaving 7 bases not matched to a gene. CDR3 protein: CASSTLGGSNEQFF. The DNA for the CDR3 is TGTGCCAGCAGTACGCTGGGGGGGTCCAATGAGCAGTTCTTC.

This clonotype was observed a handful of times. This sequence joins TRBV6-4 and TRBJ2-1; TRBD1 matches 8 bases. CDR3 length equals 15 residues. Losses at the gene ends were 6 bases for V and 8 bases for J; bases not matched to a gene: 12. The germline V gene encodes CDR1 MRHNA and CDR2 SNTAGT. The CDR3 loop reads CASRRRAGGHDEQFF. CDR3 in DNA: TGTGCCAGCAGAAGGAGGGCAGGGGGCCACGATGAGCAGTTCTTC.

This clonotype was picked up a small number of times. The chain combines TRBV5-1 with TRBJ2-5, with D possibly matching TRBD1 (5 bases). The CDR3 is 14 residues long. V lost 3 bases to trimming and J lost 12 bases, with 21 bases between them. From germline, CDR1 is SGHRS and CDR2 YFSETQ. CDR3 sequence (DNA): TGCGCCAGCAGCTCGGACACTCTCAAGAGACCTGAGTACTTC. Encoded protein: CASSSDTLKRPEYF.

The chain recombines TRBV5-1 with TRBJ2-5; no reliable D call. This CDR3 has 13 amino acids. Germline V CDR1 and CDR2: SGHRS, YFSETQ. Trimming removed 1 base at V and 5 bases at J, with 9 bases between. The CDR3 sequence: CASSLTDSETQYF. CDR3 DNA: TGCGCCAGCAGCTTGACCGACTCGGAGACCCAGTACTTC.

Points on this clonotype: A much larger clone sits a single nucleotide away, making a read error possible. CDR3 region: CAGRRGQGAVNEQFF. In DNA, the CDR3 is TGTGCCGGCAGGAGGGGACAGGGGGCGGTCAATGAGCAGTTCTTC. The V and J genes are TRBV25-1 and TRBJ2-1; 12 nucleotides agree with TRBD1. The CDR3 has 15 amino acids. Germline values: CDR1 MGHDK, CDR2 SYGVNS.

This chain joins TRBV4-1 and TRBJ2-1, with 7 bases aligning to TRBD1. CDR1 and CDR2 (germline): MGHRA, YSYEKL. This CDR3 has 14 amino acids. V shed 3 bases, J shed 7 bases, and the junction held 6 bases outside the gene matches. The CDR3 DNA follows: TGCGCCAGCAGCCACGGACAGGAGGTAAATGAGCAGTTCTTC. Translating gives CASSHGQEVNEQFF.

This rearrangement joins TRBV7-3 to TRBJ1-6; possibly TRBD1 for D (5 bases). With 2 bases removed from V and 13 bases from J, the gap between germline ends came to 12 bases. The CDR3 consists of 13 residues. CDR1 is SGHTA and CDR2 is FQGTGA in the germline V gene. The CDR3 sequence is CASSLYRGEPLHF. For the CDR3, the DNA is TGTGCCAGCAGCTTATATCGAGGGGAGCCCCTCCACTTT.

V is TRBV2 and J is TRBJ1-2; tentatively, D is TRBD1 (5 bases). Germline V CDR1 and CDR2: SNHLY, FYNNEI. Trimming removed 6 bases at V and 2 bases at J, with 19 bases between. This CDR3 is built from 16 residues. The CDR3 region has the DNA TGTGCCAGCAGAGAAATAATAGTGACAGAAAACTATGGCTACACCTTC. Its protein is CASREIIVTENYGYTF.

V and J are TRBV12-3 or TRBV12-4 and TRBJ2-5; D assignment may be TRBD1 or TRBD2 (5 bases each). Trimming left V 5 bases short and J 2 bases short, with 12 bases between. The CDR3 consists of 14 residues. CDR3 amino acids: CASSVGTEQETQYF. CDR3 in DNA: TGTGCCAGCAGTGTCGGGACGGAACAAGAGACCCAGTACTTC.

In this sample, this clonotype turned up a few times. The rearrangement joins TRBV7-3 to TRBJ1-2; tentative D call: TRBD1 (5 bases). With 4 bases removed from V and 5 bases from J, the gap between germline ends came to 14 bases. This CDR3 contains 14 residues. CDR1 is SGHTA and CDR2 is FQGTGA in the germline V gene. CDR3 sequence (DNA): TGTGCCAGCAGCTATGACAGTTCCTATTATGGCTACACCTTC. Its translation is CASSYDSSYYGYTF. The full variable domain, its missing parts supplied by reference TRBV7-3 and TRBJ1-2, is GAGVSQTPSNKVTEKGKYVELRCDPISGHTALYWYRQSLGQGPEFLIYFQGTGAADDSGLPNDRFFAVRPEGSVSTLKIQRTERGDSAVYLCASSYDSSYYGYTFGSGTRLTVV.

The chain is built from TRBV20-1 and TRBJ2-7; a possible D gene is TRBD1 (5 bases). Between the trimmed V and J ends, which lost 4 bases and 0 bases, there was a span of 13 bases. The CDR3 runs 14 residues. CDR1 is DFQATT and CDR2 is SNEGSKA in the germline V gene (reference sequence). In DNA form, the CDR3 reads TGCAGTGCTACAGAGACAGTGAGCTCCTACGAGCAGTACTTC. This translates into CSATETVSSYEQYF.

Comment on this clonotype: The germline gene is not matched at one end of the junction; a read error may be the cause. The chain links TRBV6-2 or TRBV6-3 to TRBJ1-1, with D perhaps TRBD1 (5 bases). Germline lookup yields CDR1 MNHEY and CDR2 SVGEGT. There are 12 residues in the CDR3. In nucleotides, the CDR3 is TGCGCCAGCAGATACGGGGGGACTGAAGCTTTCTTT. This translates into CASRYGGTEAFF.

This clonotype was counted between two and nine times. The chain couples TRBV25-1 to TRBJ2-3; D gene ambiguous. V lost 1 base, J lost 0 bases, and 5 bases lay in between. Germline V lookup: CDR1 MGHDK, CDR2 SYGVNS. This CDR3 comprises 14 residues. As DNA, the CDR3 is TGTGCCAGCAGTGAATCCTACAGCACAGATACGCAGTATTTT. It yields the protein CASSESYSTDTQYF.

The genes are TRBV5-6 and TRBJ1-5; perhaps TRBD1 as D (6 bases). CDR1 is SGHDT and CDR2 is YYEEEE in the germline V gene. The CDR3 totals 16 residues. Trimming took 4 bases from V and 0 from J, leaving 14 bases between them. The chain's CDR3 is CASSVAGDYSNQPQHF. The CDR3 coding sequence is TGTGCCAGCAGCGTGGCAGGGGATTATAGCAATCAGCCCCAGCATTTT.

This chain links TRBV20-1 with TRBJ2-1; tentative D call: TRBD2 (6 bases). The length of the CDR3 is 14 residues. The ends were cut back, 1 base at V and 5 bases at J, with 12 bases in the middle. Per germline, CDR1 DFQATT and CDR2 SNEGSKA (reference sequence). As DNA, the CDR3 is TGCAGTGCTAGAGGACAGCGGGTTCACAATGAGCAGTTCTTC. Protein product: CSARGQRVHNEQFF.

The chain is built from TRBV12-3 or TRBV12-4 and TRBJ1-2; 8 nucleotides agree with TRBD1. CDR3 length equals 15 residues. V lost 4 bases, J lost 3 bases, and 7 bases stayed unmatched. CDR3 loop: CASSSRTGSDYGYTF. The CDR3 DNA sequence: TGTGCCAGCAGTTCACGGACAGGGAGCGACTATGGCTACACCTTC.

This chain joins TRBV6-6 and TRBJ2-1; 13 nucleotides agree with TRBD2. Germline-derived CDR1 and CDR2 are MNHNY and SVGAGI (reference sequence). The CDR3 contains 16 residues. With 8 bases clipped from V and 5 bases from J, the junction kept 9 bases outside the gene matches. CDR3 amino acids: CASRELGLAGNNEQFF. The CDR3 region has the DNA TGTGCCAGCCGCGAGTTGGGACTAGCGGGGAACAATGAGCAGTTCTTC.

CDR3 nucleotide sequence: TGCAGTGCTACCCTAGCGGGGGGGGCCTACAATGAGCAGTTCTTC. It specifies CSATLAGGAYNEQFF. This rearrangement joins TRBV20-1 to TRBJ2-1, with 12 bases identical to TRBD2. The V gene's germline CDR1 is DFQATT and CDR2 SNEGSKA (reference sequence). This CDR3 is 15 amino acids long. V was clipped by 4 bases and J by 2 bases; unmatched bases: 3.

This clonotype was counted only a few times. The V gene is TRBV27, the J gene TRBJ2-2; D is uncertain. Trimming took 5 bases from V and 6 from J, leaving 7 bases between them. This CDR3 has 12 amino acids. Germline loops: CDR1 MNHEY, CDR2 SMNVEV (reference sequence). The CDR3 loop reads CASSIAAGELFF. In DNA, the CDR3 is TGTGCCAGCAGTATAGCCGCCGGGGAGCTGTTTTTT.

The chain recombines TRBV4-2 with TRBJ1-1; 7 nucleotides match TRBD1. Germline V lookup: CDR1 LGHNA, CDR2 YNFKEQ. This CDR3 is built from 15 residues. J lost 9 bases, V lost 0 bases, and 10 bases had no gene match. CDR3 protein: CASSQEQGRGGKAFF. The CDR3 DNA reads as TGTGCCAGCAGCCAAGAACAGGGGCGTGGCGGGAAAGCTTTCTTT.

This clonotype was observed a handful of times. This chain links TRBV4-1 with TRBJ2-2; D is uncertain. Trimming shortened V by 2 bases and J by 0 bases, and 10 bases separated the two germline ends. The CDR3 covers 16 residues. Germline values: CDR1 MGHRA, CDR2 YSYEKL. CDR3 coding DNA: TGCGCCAGCAGCCAAATGGTGGGAACGAACACCGGGGAGCTGTTTTTT. This sequence encodes CASSQMVGTNTGELFF.

The chain employs TRBV28 and TRBJ2-3; D might be TRBD1 (6 bases). Trimming shortened V by 5 bases and J by 1 base, and 19 bases separated the two germline ends. The CDR3 extends over 17 amino acids. CDR1 is MDHEN, CDR2 SYDVKM, per germline. The CDR3 is CASSPTGQLEGTDTQYF. CDR3 nucleotides: TGTGCCAGCAGTCCCACCGGACAGCTCGAGGGCACAGATACGCAGTATTTT.

This clonotype was seen many times. V usage is TRBV6-6 and J usage is TRBJ1-2; 9 bases are shared with TRBD1. In germline, CDR1 is MNHNY, CDR2 SVGAGI (reference sequence). The V and J ends lost 10 bases and 2 bases, in that order; junction bases with no gene match: 2. This CDR3 has 12 residues. CDR3 coding DNA: TGTGCCACCGGGACAGGGAACTATGGCTACACCTTC. Translation gives CATGTGNYGYTF.

This clonotype turned up a few times. This sequence joins TRBV10-3 and TRBJ2-1; 7 nucleotides align to TRBD1. CDR1 and CDR2 (germline): ENHRY, SYGVKD. Germline trimming cut 2 bases from V and 9 bases from J; bases unmatched to any gene: 19. This CDR3 contains 18 residues. In nucleotides, the CDR3 is TGTGCCATCAGTGAGCGGACCTATACAGGGGAGAGGGTTGGTGAGCAGTTCTTC. Its protein is CAISERTYTGERVGEQFF.

The chain uses TRBV29-1 and TRBJ2-3, with D perhaps matching TRBD1 (6 bases). This CDR3 spans 15 amino acids. Germline V gene sequence: CDR1 SQVTM, CDR2 ANQGSEA. Trimming left V 6 bases short and J 5 bases short, with 21 bases between. The CDR3 region is CSVGYRATAGDTQYF. In DNA, the CDR3 is TGCAGCGTCGGTTACAGGGCCACGGCGGGAGATACGCAGTATTTT.

The V call is TRBV20-1, the J call TRBJ2-3; 9 bases line up with TRBD1. This CDR3 has 13 residues. V was pared by 5 bases and J by 6 bases, with 6 bases of the junction left unmatched. CDR1 and CDR2 (germline): DFQATT, SNEGSKA (reference sequence). This CDR3 is CSAQDRGKDTQYF. The CDR3 DNA is TGCAGTGCTCAGGACAGGGGAAAGGATACGCAGTATTTT.

V is TRBV2 and J is TRBJ1-5; D not resolved. The V gene lost 4 bases and the J gene lost 0 bases, with 10 bases spanning the gap. The germline gives CDR1 SNHLY, CDR2 FYNNEI. The CDR3 spans 15 residues. The CDR3: CASSGGGLSNQPQHF. Here the CDR3 DNA reads TGTGCCAGCAGTGGAGGCGGACTTAGCAATCAGCCCCAGCATTTT.